A single sample gave rise to the 11 T cell receptor beta chains below, sequenced in a study of metastatic and nonmetastatic thyroid tumors. Not a single patient had been given any form of treatment at any point before undergoing thyroid surgery. Through MiXCR, TCRdb re-clonotyped the PCR reads. The sample includes roughly 15,000 clones, 24% of them seen just once. Sequencing was done on a sample of tumor tissue. The source of these receptors is a female donor with papillary thyroid cancer or a benign thyroid nodule (not recorded which). Some clones in this sample may be carry-over from other donors' samples.

This chain links TRBV5-1 with TRBJ2-1; 14 bases fit TRBD2. CDR3 size: 17 residues. The V and J ends lost 8 bases and 1 base, in that order; junction bases with no gene match: 8. Germline assignment: CDR1 SGHRS and CDR2 YFSETQ. The CDR3 here is CASSGLAGVLSYNEQFF. The CDR3 DNA reads TGCGCCAGTTCGGGACTAGCGGGAGTTCTTTCCTACAATGAGCAGTTCTTC.

This clone ranks as medium-sized. The chain links TRBV6-2 or TRBV6-3 to TRBJ2-3; TRBD2 aligns across 12 bases. After removal of 6 bases from V and 6 bases from J, the junction contained 16 bases not matched to a gene. Germline loops: CDR1 MNHEY, CDR2 SVGEGT. CDR3 length: 18 residues. CDR3 amino acids: CASSPGTSGSSQLDTQYF. The CDR3 nucleotides read TGTGCCAGCAGCCCCGGGACTAGCGGGTCCTCACAACTGGATACGCAGTATTTT.

Many counts were recorded for this clone. This chain connects TRBV5-4 to TRBJ2-3; 9 bases align to TRBD1. This CDR3 is 15 amino acids long. V gave up 0 bases and J gave up 3 bases; unmatched junction bases: 2. CDR1 and CDR2 from the germline V gene are SGHNT and YYREEE (reference sequence). The CDR3 spells CASSLGDRVTDTQYF. As DNA, the CDR3 is TGTGCCAGCAGCTTGGGGGACAGGGTTACAGATACGCAGTATTTT. Combining the CDR3 with reference TRBV5-4 and TRBJ2-3 gives the whole variable domain ETGVTQSPTHLIKTRGQQVTLRCSSQSGHNTVSWYQQALGQGPQFIFQYYREEENGRGNFPPRFSGLQFPNYSSELNVNALELDDSALYLCASSLGDRVTDTQYFGPGTRLTVL.

The table lists this clone with many counts. This sequence joins TRBV6-2 or TRBV6-3 and TRBJ2-5; D gene uncertain. Germline V CDR1 and CDR2: MNHEY, SVGEGT. Trimming shortened V by 3 bases and J by 3 bases, and 8 bases separated the two germline ends. The CDR3 consists of 13 residues. The CDR3 bases are TGTGCCAGCAGTTATAATGACGAAGAGACCCAGTACTTC. Amino acids: CASSYNDEETQYF.

The table lists this clone with many counts. V usage is TRBV28 and J usage is TRBJ2-1; either TRBD1 or TRBD2 may supply D (6 bases each). Germline CDR1 is MDHEN and CDR2 is SYDVKM. The CDR3 contains 12 residues. V lost 3 bases, J lost 9 bases, and 9 bases lay in between. The CDR3 DNA is TGTGCCAGCAGTTTGGAGGGGGGTGAGCAGTTCTTC. Its translation: CASSLEGGEQFF.

This chain joins TRBV4-1 and TRBJ1-1; D remains unclear. Deletions cut 3 bases from V and 9 bases from J, with 17 bases between. Looked up from germline, CDR1 is MGHRA and CDR2 is YSYEKL. The CDR3 consists of 14 residues. CDR3 in amino acids: CASSQKVPSLKAFF. CDR3 nucleotides: TGCGCCAGCAGCCAGAAGGTGCCTTCCCTCAAAGCTTTCTTT.

The chain uses TRBV4-1 and TRBJ2-6; 8 nucleotides agree with TRBD2. The CDR3 has 16 residues. V was pared by 2 bases and J by 2 bases, with 2 bases of the junction left unmatched. The germline V gene has CDR1 MGHRA and CDR2 YSYEKL. The CDR3 loop reads CASSQNSGTGANVLTF. The CDR3 DNA reads as TGCGCCAGCAGCCAAAATAGCGGGACTGGGGCCAACGTCCTGACTTTC.

Ten or more counts support this clone. The chain links TRBV4-2 to TRBJ2-3; 9 bases fit TRBD2. The CDR3 consists of 16 residues. Per germline, CDR1 LGHNA and CDR2 YNFKEQ. J gave up 4 bases and V 4 bases, and 9 bases lay outside the gene matches. Here the CDR3 reads CASSPLAGEQSDTQYF. CDR3 DNA: TGTGCCAGCAGCCCCTTAGCGGGAGAGCAATCAGATACGCAGTATTTT.

For this clone: This may be a read error: a much more frequent sequence differs by one nucleotide. The V and J genes are TRBV3-1 and TRBJ2-2; 7 bases align to TRBD1. The CDR3 runs 13 residues. Trimming cost V 6 bases and J 9 bases; bases outside gene matches: 7. Germline V gene sequence: CDR1 LGHDT, CDR2 YNNKEL (reference sequence). The CDR3 reads CASRDGTARELFF. The CDR3 DNA sequence: TGTGCCAGCAGAGATGGGACAGCCCGGGAGCTGTTTTTT.

This clone has a count of ten or more. The chain carries TRBV5-4 and TRBJ2-7, with D possibly being TRBD1 (6 bases). V lost 0 bases, J lost 0 bases, and 28 bases lay in between. This CDR3 comprises 21 residues. Germline CDR1 SGHNT, CDR2 YYREEE (reference sequence). The CDR3 sequence is CASSLASQGPCYGLHSYEQYF. CDR3 nucleotide sequence: TGTGCCAGCAGCTTGGCTAGTCAGGGGCCCTGCTATGGGCTACACTCCTACGAGCAGTACTTC.

This clone appeared many times. J is TRBJ1-2 and V is TRBV9; no clear D. The CDR3 runs 16 residues. Trimming removed 3 bases from V and 0 bases from J, with 15 bases in between. Germline V gene lookup returns CDR1 SGDLS and CDR2 YYNGEE. The CDR3 DNA reads TGTGCCAGCAGCGCCCGGAACAGAGGTTCTAACTATGGCTACACCTTC. Translated: CASSARNRGSNYGYTF.